This TCR beta chain was retrieved from a study of early T cells in non-severe SARS-CoV-2 infection. The germline CDR1 and CDR2 sequences are MNHNY and SVGAGI (reference sequence). The CDR3 sequence is 16 residues long. Trimming cost V 5 bases and J 8 bases, with 19 bases left between them. This clonotype came up many times. TCRdb processed the 5' RACE reads anew with MiXCR; each CDR3 protein has one entry. Among 35,000 to 45,000 distinct CDR3 sequences listed, 9.5% to 15% were seen once. The chain couples TRBV6-6 to TRBJ1-6; maybe TRBD1 (6 bases). The sample taken for sequencing was whole blood. The receptor was isolated from an adult who was a healthcare worker with PCR-confirmed SARS-CoV-2 infection or an uninfected control (not recorded which). The CDR3 sequence: CASSPPRGGSDSPLHF. The CDR3 bases are TGTGCCAGCAGTCCGCCCCGAGGGGGTTCGGATTCACCCCTCCACTTT.